Below, one T cell receptor (beta chain) is given with its context. Primed by a sample-barcoded 5' primer and a J-beta primer mix, a second PCR proceeded for roughly 6 to 12 cycles. TCRdb ran MiXCR on the 5' RACE reads and lists one entry per CDR3 protein. The table has more than 900,000 distinct CDR3 sequences, 20% to 25% seen once; the top ten hold around 0.7%. This sample is part of a study of blood T cells in healthy people across ages. Trimming cost V 6 bases and J 8 bases; bases outside gene matches: 7. Looked up from germline, CDR1 is DFQATT and CDR2 is SNEGSKA (reference sequence). The CDR3 is 13 amino acids. Donors each provided around 9 milliliters of peripheral blood. These data also formed part of another study, on T cells of mothers and their children. This second study says: Barcodes for each sample and 2-4 random nucleotides were added by the M1S primer used in the second PCR.

Material for sequencing was blood. The chain joins TRBV20-1 to TRBJ1-4, with 9 bases that match TRBD1. This clonotype was sampled from a girl aged 2-10 years in good health. Here the CDR3 reads CSALGTGPEKLFF. CDR3 nucleotide sequence: TGCAGTGCCCTCGGGACAGGGCCCGAAAAACTGTTTTTT.